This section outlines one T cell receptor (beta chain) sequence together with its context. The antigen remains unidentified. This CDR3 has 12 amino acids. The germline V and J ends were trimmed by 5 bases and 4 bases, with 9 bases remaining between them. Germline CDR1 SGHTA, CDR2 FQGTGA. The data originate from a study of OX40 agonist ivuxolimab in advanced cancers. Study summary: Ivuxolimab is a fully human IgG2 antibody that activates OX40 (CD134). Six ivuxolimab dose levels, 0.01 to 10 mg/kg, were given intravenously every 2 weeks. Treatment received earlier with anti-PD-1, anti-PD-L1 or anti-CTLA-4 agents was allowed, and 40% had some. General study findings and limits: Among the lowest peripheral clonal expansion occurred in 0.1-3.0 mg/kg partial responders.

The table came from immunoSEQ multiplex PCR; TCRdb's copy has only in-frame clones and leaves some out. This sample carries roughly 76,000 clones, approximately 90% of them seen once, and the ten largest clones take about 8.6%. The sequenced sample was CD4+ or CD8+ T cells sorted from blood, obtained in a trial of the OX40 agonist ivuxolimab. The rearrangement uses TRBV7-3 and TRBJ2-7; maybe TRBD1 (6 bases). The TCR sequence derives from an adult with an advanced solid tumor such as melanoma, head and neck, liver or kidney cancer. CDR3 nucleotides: TGTGCCAGCAGCCACACAGGGTACGAGCAGTACTTC. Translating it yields CASSHTGYEQYF.